This T cell receptor (beta chain) is from a study of cytomegalovirus exposure and HLA in healthy donors. The PCR ran on 60 Vbeta and 13 Jbeta primers. Sequencing used immunoSEQ multiplex PCR; TCRdb keeps in-frame clones, though not all of them. This sample's table has about 79,000 clones. The CDR3 is 15 amino acids. Trimming took off 0 bases at V and 4 bases at J, with 13 bases between the two ends. Germline CDR1 is LGHNA and CDR2 is YNFKEQ. Findings of the study overall: Most sequenced TCRs were rare (though some public TCRs occurred in many donors).

Remarks on this clone: What it binds is unknown.

Input material: PBMCs. The TCR sequence derives from a man aged 25-40 years in good health and CMV-seronegative. The gene calls are TRBV4-2 and TRBJ2-7, with D perhaps matching TRBD2 (6 bases). Here the CDR3 reads CASSQEWDGGYEQYF. CDR3 in DNA: TGTGCCAGCAGCCAAGAGTGGGACGGAGGGTACGAGCAGTACTTC.